Below, 32 T cell receptor beta chains from the same sample are listed, as sequenced in a study of spatial heterogeneity in lung cancer. Study results and limitations: For expanded intratumoral alpha and beta TCRs, counts tracked tumor mutation counts.

These receptors' targets are unknown. This sample's time point: sample taken at primary tumor resection. Using its own MiXCR run on the 5' RACE reads, TCRdb lists one record per CDR3 protein. The table shows roughly 3,000 distinct CDR3 sequences, with over 8.5% occurring only once. The sequences come from lung tumor tissue, collected at surgery. The receptors originated from a male donor with early-stage non-small cell lung cancer.

This chain connects TRBV9 to TRBJ1-1; 7 bases line up with TRBD1. Germline CDR1 is SGDLS and CDR2 is YYNGEE. This CDR3 region has 13 residues. V trimming: 4 bases; J trimming: 6 bases; junction bases outside the gene matches: 6. The chain's CDR3 is CASSTWTGSEAFF. The CDR3 DNA reads TGTGCCAGCAGCACGTGGACAGGATCTGAAGCTTTCTTT.

This clonotype counts as medium-sized. The chain joins TRBV19 to TRBJ2-1, with D unclear. Trimming took 1 base from V and 4 from J, leaving 11 bases between them. This CDR3 has 15 amino acids. Germline CDR1 reads LNHDA; CDR2 reads SQIVND (reference sequence). The CDR3 here is CASSIGSEIYNEQFF. DNA for the CDR3: TGTGCCAGTAGTATAGGGTCCGAGATTTACAATGAGCAGTTCTTC.

This clonotype was observed at least ten times. This chain connects TRBV12-3 or TRBV12-4 to TRBJ2-5; 11 bases map to TRBD2. The CDR3 covers 15 residues. V lost 6 bases and J lost 1; bases outside the gene matches: 4. The CDR3 is CASSLLAGVQETQYF. CDR3 DNA: TGTGCCAGCAGCTTACTAGCGGGGGTCCAAGAGACCCAGTACTTC.

By proportion, this clonotype is medium-sized. CDR3 DNA: TGTGCCAGCAGCTTAGAGCACAGACCCCAAGAGACCCAGTACTTC. Translated, it gives CASSLEHRPQETQYF. The chain couples TRBV11-3 to TRBJ2-5; D call uncertain. V was shortened by 0 bases and J by 1 base, with 9 bases between the two germline ends. Looked up from germline, CDR1 is SGHNT and CDR2 is YENEEA. This CDR3 has 15 amino acids.

This clonotype occurred a few times. The rearrangement links TRBV3-1 to TRBJ2-1; D remains unclear. The CDR3 consists of 12 residues. The germline V and J ends were trimmed by 6 bases and 9 bases, with 12 bases remaining between them. Germline-derived CDR1 and CDR2 are LGHDT and YNNKEL (reference sequence). CDR3 protein: CASSPSRFEQFF. CDR3 bases: TGTGCCAGCAGTCCTTCTAGATTTGAGCAGTTCTTC.

By sample share, this clonotype is medium-sized (0.01 to 0.1%). The V gene is TRBV6-2 or TRBV6-3, the J gene TRBJ1-1; tentative D call: TRBD1 (6 bases). CDR3 length: 15 amino acids. V was pared by 6 bases and J by 0 bases, with 14 bases between. Germline CDR1 is MNHEY and CDR2 is SVGEGT. The DNA of the CDR3 is TGTGCCAGCAGGCCCGGACAGAACATGAACACTGAAGCTTTCTTT. This encodes CASRPGQNMNTEAFF.

This clonotype occurred many times. V is TRBV5-1 and J is TRBJ2-1; tentatively, D is TRBD1 or TRBD2 (5 bases each). CDR3 length: 18 residues. Germline-derived CDR1 and CDR2 are SGHRS and YFSETQ. V lost 0 bases to trimming and J lost 6 bases, with 22 bases between them. CDR3 coding DNA: TGCGCCAGCAGCTTGGTATCCGGGGCTCTAATCAAAGGCAATGAGCAGTTCTTC. Translated: CASSLVSGALIKGNEQFF.

By frequency in the sample, this clonotype is medium-sized. The V call is TRBV10-2, the J call TRBJ2-7; D gene ambiguous. The V and J ends lost 6 bases and 7 bases respectively, with 10 bases between them. Germline V lookup: CDR1 WSHSY, CDR2 SAAADI. The CDR3 runs to 11 residues. CDR3 residues: CASRLMGEQYF. The CDR3 nucleotides are TGCGCCAGCAGACTGATGGGGGAGCAGTACTTC.

A remark on this clonotype: The CDR3 does not end in the conserved phenylalanine or tryptophan, so this is likely a read error. It is unclear where the CDR3 begins or ends on the DNA, so no DNA is shown, and the CDR3 is as TCRdb lists it. The rearrangement uses TRBV5-6 and TRBJ2-1; the table's D gene call, TRBD2, was not cross checked with the DNA. 13 amino acids form the CDR3, both terminal residues included. Germline V gene lookup returns CDR1 SGHDT and CDR2 YYEEEE. The CDR3 sequence: CASSSTGLAGAIG.

This clonotype was counted between two and nine times. The chain uses TRBV6-2 or TRBV6-3 and TRBJ2-7; D gene unclear. This CDR3 has 12 residues. CDR1 MNHEY and CDR2 SVGEGT come from the germline V gene. V lost 6 bases and J lost 0, with 6 bases in between. In DNA form, the CDR3 reads TGTGCCAGCAGCTGGGACTCCTACGAGCAGTACTTC. This gives the protein CASSWDSYEQYF.

This clonotype rates as large (0.1 to 1%). The chain has TRBV11-2 and TRBJ2-4, with TRBD1 identical over 8 bases. The CDR3 is made up of 15 amino acids. Germline-derived CDR1 and CDR2 are SGHAT and FQNNGV. V lost 4 bases, J lost 1 base, and 3 bases stayed unmatched. DNA of the CDR3: TGTGCCAGCAGCTCGGGACAGGTGGCCAAAAACATTCAGTACTTC. This translates into CASSSGQVAKNIQYF.

A note on this clonotype: One end of the junction does not line up with germline, which may come from a read error. The chain links TRBV9 to TRBJ2-3; TRBD2 is a possible D gene (5 bases). CDR1 and CDR2 from the germline V gene are SGDLS and YYNGEE. This CDR3 is 15 amino acids long. The CDR3 region is CSSSLTTSPPDTQYF. In DNA, the CDR3 is TGTTCCAGCAGCCTAACAACTAGTCCCCCAGATACGCAGTATTTT.

Judged by abundance, this clonotype is medium-sized. This sequence joins TRBV6-2 or TRBV6-3 and TRBJ1-1, with D perhaps TRBD1 (5 bases). The V gene's germline CDR1 is MNHEY and CDR2 SVGEGT. CDR3 size: 12 residues. V was pared by 2 bases and J by 6 bases, with 7 bases between. The CDR3, as DNA: TGTGCCAGCAGTTACATCAGGGCTGAAGCTTTCTTT. Protein product: CASSYIRAEAFF.

J is TRBJ1-3 and V is TRBV28; D call uncertain. The length of the CDR3 is 12 residues. The germline V gene has CDR1 MDHEN and CDR2 SYDVKM. The V and J ends lost 2 bases and 7 bases respectively, with 6 bases between them. The CDR3 DNA reads as TGTGCCAGCAGTTTAAGGTCCAACACCATATATTTT. Residues: CASSLRSNTIYF.

This clonotype rates as medium-sized. The chain is built from TRBV7-9 and TRBJ1-4; D is undetermined. The CDR3 spans 12 residues. V was trimmed by 5 bases and J by 7 bases, leaving 8 bases between them. CDR1 SEHNR and CDR2 FQNEAQ come from the germline V gene (reference sequence). The CDR3 sequence is CASSPLGEKLFF. Here the CDR3 DNA reads TGTGCCAGCAGCCCCCTAGGTGAAAAACTGTTTTTT.

This clonotype was counted many times. The chain carries TRBV7-8 and TRBJ2-7, with D perhaps TRBD2 (5 bases). CDR1 SGHVS and CDR2 FQNEAQ come from the germline V gene. This CDR3 is 15 amino acids long. Trimming stripped 5 bases from V and 0 bases from J, with 14 bases between. DNA of the CDR3: TGTGCCAGCAGCCGGGGTAGGGTAAGCTCCTACGAGCAGTACTTC. Its protein product is CASSRGRVSSYEQYF.

The CDR3 loop is CASSLSAGNTEAFF. The CDR3 bases are TGTGCCAGCAGTTTATCAGCGGGGAACACTGAAGCTTTCTTT. The gene calls are TRBV28 and TRBJ1-1; D ambiguous. V shed 1 base and J shed 1 base, with 7 bases lying between them. CDR1 and CDR2 (germline): MDHEN, SYDVKM. This CDR3 contains 14 residues. The whole variable domain, remainder taken from reference TRBV28 and TRBJ1-1, is DVKVTQSSRYLVKRTGEKVFLECVQDMDHENMFWYRQDPGLGLRLIYFSYDVKMKEKGDIPEGYSVSREKKERFSLILESASTNQTSMYLCASSLSAGNTEAFFGQGTRLTVV.

The V gene is TRBV20-1, the J gene TRBJ2-6, with no clear D. Germline V gene lookup returns CDR1 DFQATT and CDR2 SNEGSKA (reference sequence). The CDR3 totals 15 residues. The V end was cut by 0 bases, the J end by 0 bases, with 6 bases between. The CDR3 is CSARDSSSGANVLTF. The CDR3 nucleotides are TGCAGTGCTAGAGATAGCAGCTCTGGGGCCAACGTCCTGACTTTC.

The rearrangement uses TRBV7-2 and TRBJ2-5; D is uncertain. Trimming left V 2 bases short and J 6 bases short, with 10 bases between. The length of the CDR3 is 13 residues. Per the germline V gene, CDR1 is SGHTA and CDR2 is FQGNSA. DNA of the CDR3: TGTGCCAGCAGCTTATCAAAACAGAAGACCCAGTACTTC. This codes for CASSLSKQKTQYF.

The chain joins TRBV7-2 to TRBJ2-7; 7 nucleotides line up with TRBD2. The germline V gene encodes CDR1 SGHTA and CDR2 FQGNSA. V shed 4 bases and J 3 bases; nucleotides not matched to a gene: 18. The CDR3 extends over 18 amino acids. In nucleotides, the CDR3 is TGTGCCAGCAGCTCCACCACCCTGGGCGCGCGGGACTACTACGAGCAGTACTTC. It encodes CASSSTTLGARDYYEQYF.

This clonotype came up many times. This sequence joins TRBV28 and TRBJ1-5, with TRBD1 as a possible D gene (6 bases). The V gene lost 5 bases and the J gene lost 3 bases, with 11 bases spanning the gap. The CDR3 totals 14 residues. Germline V gives CDR1 MDHEN, CDR2 SYDVKM. CDR3 in amino acids: CASSRQDLNQPQHF. The CDR3 bases are TGTGCCAGCAGTAGACAGGACCTCAATCAGCCCCAGCATTTT.

At least ten counts were recorded for this clonotype. The CDR3 loop reads CASSLGPGDGNTIYF. CDR3 nucleotides: TGTGCCAGCAGCTTAGGCCCAGGGGATGGAAACACCATATATTTT. The gene calls are TRBV7-2 and TRBJ1-3; possible D gene TRBD1, 6 bases. Germline CDR1 SGHTA, CDR2 FQGNSA. This CDR3 is 15 amino acids long. V was cut by 1 base and J by 3 bases, with 10 bases left in between. Combining the CDR3 with reference TRBV7-2 and TRBJ1-3 gives the whole variable domain GAGVSQSPSNKVTEKGKDVELRCDPISGHTALYWYRQSLGQGLEFLIYFQGNSAPDKSGLPSDRFSAERTGGSVSTLTIQRTQQEDSAVYLCASSLGPGDGNTIYFGEGSWLTVV.

This clonotype qualifies as medium-sized. The gene calls are TRBV11-2 and TRBJ2-1, with TRBD2 matching over 10 bases. The CDR3 runs 16 residues. The trim removed 3 bases at V and 1 base at J, leaving 3 bases unmatched. Germline V gene lookup returns CDR1 SGHAT and CDR2 FQNNGV. The CDR3 nucleotides are TGTGCCAGCAGCTTCACTAGCGGGATATCCTACAATGAGCAGTTCTTC. It yields the protein CASSFTSGISYNEQFF.

This clonotype was recorded many times. The chain employs TRBV7-6 and TRBJ1-6, with a tentative D call TRBD1 (5 bases). Germline lookup yields CDR1 SGHVS and CDR2 FNYEAQ. With 1 base removed from V and 8 bases from J, the gap between germline ends came to 12 bases. The CDR3 sequence is 15 residues long. CDR3 bases: TGTGCCAGCAGCTTAGGGCAGGGAAGAGATTCACCCCTCCACTTT. Amino acid sequence: CASSLGQGRDSPLHF.

This clonotype was seen more than once but under ten times. V usage is TRBV5-1 and J usage is TRBJ1-2, with 7 bases matching TRBD1. The trim removed 4 bases at V and 5 bases at J, leaving 8 bases unmatched. This CDR3 is 14 amino acids long. CDR1 is SGHRS, CDR2 YFSETQ, per germline. The CDR3 DNA follows: TGCGCCAGCAGCGGCGGGACAGTGGGGTATGGCTACACCTTC. Protein sequence: CASSGGTVGYGYTF. The full variable domain, rest sourced from reference TRBV5-1 and TRBJ1-2, is KAGVTQTPRYLIKTRGQQVTLSCSPISGHRSVSWYQQTPGQGLQFLFEYFSETQRNKGNFPGRFSGRQFSNSRSEMNVSTLELGDSALYLCASSGGTVGYGYTFGSGTRLTVV.

There are many counts of this clonotype. This chain uses TRBV4-1 with TRBJ1-3; D not certain. Trimming cost V 3 bases and J 0 bases, with 6 bases left between them. This CDR3 is built from 14 residues. The germline V gene has CDR1 MGHRA and CDR2 YSYEKL. The CDR3 DNA is TGCGCCAGCAGCCATCTGGTCTCTGGAAACACCATATATTTT. Translating it yields CASSHLVSGNTIYF.

This clonotype is judged medium-sized. The rearrangement joins TRBV6-1 to TRBJ1-2; no reliable D call. The length of the CDR3 is 13 residues. Germline V lookup: CDR1 MNHNS, CDR2 SASEGT. The ends were cut back, 5 bases at V and 3 bases at J, with 10 bases in the middle. The CDR3 nucleotides are TGTGCCAGCAGTCCCCGGCGGGACTATGGCTACACCTTC. This encodes CASSPRRDYGYTF.

This clonotype was seen a handful of times. In DNA form, the CDR3 reads TGCAGCGTCAGGGTCAGCTACGAGCAGTACTTC. Protein: CSVRVSYEQYF. The chain employs TRBV29-1 and TRBJ2-7; D may be TRBD1 (5 bases). The V gene lost 6 bases and the J gene lost 3 bases, with 9 bases spanning the gap. CDR1 is SQVTM and CDR2 is ANQGSEA in the germline V gene. The CDR3 spans 11 residues.

This clonotype was recorded only once. The chain has TRBV7-6 and TRBJ1-1; unclear D gene. Per germline, CDR1 SGHVS and CDR2 FNYEAQ. Deletions cut 1 base from V and 11 bases from J, with 20 bases between. The CDR3 contains 15 residues. CDR3 DNA sequence: TGTGCCAGCAGCTTAGGGGCTAGCCCCATCAGTGAGGCTTTCTTT. This encodes CASSLGASPISEAFF.

This clonotype has a handful of counts. The chain employs TRBV28 and TRBJ2-7, with TRBD1 as a possible D gene (6 bases). The V gene lost 2 bases and the J gene lost 3 bases, with 17 bases spanning the gap. Germline CDR1 MDHEN, CDR2 SYDVKM. The CDR3 covers 16 residues. The CDR3 loop reads CASSLMGAEERYEQYF. The DNA for the CDR3 is TGTGCCAGCAGTTTAATGGGGGCAGAAGAACGCTACGAGCAGTACTTC. The full variable domain, completed using reference TRBV28 and TRBJ2-7, is DVKVTQSSRYLVKRTGEKVFLECVQDMDHENMFWYRQDPGLGLRLIYFSYDVKMKEKGDIPEGYSVSREKKERFSLILESASTNQTSMYLCASSLMGAEERYEQYFGPGTRLTVT.

This clonotype is termed large. The chain couples TRBV12-3 or TRBV12-4 to TRBJ1-1; D not resolved. Trimming removed 2 bases at V and 1 base at J, with 5 bases between. This CDR3 comprises 13 residues. Written as DNA, the CDR3 is TGTGCCAGCAGTTTAATGGGGAACACTGAAGCTTTCTTT. This codes for CASSLMGNTEAFF.

V is TRBV20-1 and J is TRBJ2-7, with 9 bases identical to TRBD2. Unmatched junction bases numbered 13, after V lost 5 bases and J lost 5 bases. CDR1 is DFQATT and CDR2 is SNEGSKA in the germline V gene (reference sequence). CDR3 length: 15 residues. CDR3 bases: TGCAGTGCTCCCGTGGCGGGAGGGTATCTCCACGAGCAGTACTTC. Translating gives CSAPVAGGYLHEQYF.